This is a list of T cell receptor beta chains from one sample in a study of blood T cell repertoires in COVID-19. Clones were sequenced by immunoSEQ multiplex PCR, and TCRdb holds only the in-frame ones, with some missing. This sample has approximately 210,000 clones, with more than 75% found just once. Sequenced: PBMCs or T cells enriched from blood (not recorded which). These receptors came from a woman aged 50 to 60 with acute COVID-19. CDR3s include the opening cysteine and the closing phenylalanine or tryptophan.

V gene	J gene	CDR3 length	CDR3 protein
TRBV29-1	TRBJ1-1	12	CSGHRENTEAFF
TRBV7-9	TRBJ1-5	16	CASSSGGPRSNQPQHF
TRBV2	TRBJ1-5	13	CASSEMGGQPQHF
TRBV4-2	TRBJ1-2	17	CASSQDDSNTQTGGYTF
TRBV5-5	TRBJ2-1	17	CASKLTGTSGGASEQFF
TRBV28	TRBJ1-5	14	CASTDRGRNQPQHF
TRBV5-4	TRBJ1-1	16	CASSPQGSIMNTEAFF
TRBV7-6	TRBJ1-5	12	CASSLVSGPQHF
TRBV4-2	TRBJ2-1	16	CASSPGVRGANNEQFF
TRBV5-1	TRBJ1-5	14	CASSLSGGNQPQHF
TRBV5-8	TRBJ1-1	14	CASSGTAGNTEAFF
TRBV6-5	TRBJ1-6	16	CASSYLGSSYNSPLHF
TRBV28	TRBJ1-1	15	CASSLLGQGRTEAFF
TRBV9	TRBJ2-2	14	CASSGTANTGELFF
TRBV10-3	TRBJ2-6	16	CASRRGLLSGANVLTF
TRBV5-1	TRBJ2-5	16	CASSLGTTGGQETQYF
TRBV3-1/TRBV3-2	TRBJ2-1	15	CASSRLAGGDNEQFF
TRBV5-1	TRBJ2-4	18	CASSWSPGGGTGVGIQYF
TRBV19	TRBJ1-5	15	CASSMAGTGNQPQHF
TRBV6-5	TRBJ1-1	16	CASSYSRTPTGAEAFF
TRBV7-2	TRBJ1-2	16	CASSLEMGQGSYGYTF
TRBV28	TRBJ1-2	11	CASRNRGGYTF
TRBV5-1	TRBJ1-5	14	CASSPGGRDQPQHF
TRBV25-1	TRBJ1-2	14	CASSERRGARGYTF
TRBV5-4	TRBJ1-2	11	CASSLDSSNTF
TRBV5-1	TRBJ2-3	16	CASSPGVGTETDTQYF